What follows are 32 T cell receptor beta chains derived from one specimen sequenced in a study of CD8 T cells in Susac syndrome (dated by TCRdb to between 2017 and 2020). Libraries were constructed by the immunoSEQ multiplex PCR assay. RNA was extracted using the RNeasy kit, and roughly 0.5 to 1 microgram was reverse transcribed with random hexamers. The public reads were quality trimmed at Q25 with fastp and then assembled into clones with MiXCR by TCRdb, keeping productive beta chains. Every CDR3 protein is listed once, alongside the most common genes and DNA of its rows. Within this sample are around 130,000 distinct CDR3 sequences, with about 93% of them counted one time only. The ten largest make up just over 0.095% of the sample. Sample: CD4+ T cells from PBMCs. Source of these receptors: a human donor in good health.

The chain joins TRBV7-2 to TRBJ1-2; D unclear. Per the germline V gene, CDR1 is SGHTA and CDR2 is FQGNSA. This CDR3 has 13 residues. Trimming removed 5 bases at V and 8 bases at J, with 15 bases between. The CDR3 bases are TGTGCCAGCAGCCGGCGGGATTTCAGGGGCTACACCTTC. It codes for CASSRRDFRGYTF. Using reference TRBV7-2 and TRBJ1-2 for the parts outside the CDR3, the full variable domain is GAGVSQSPSNKVTEKGKDVELRCDPISGHTALYWYRQSLGQGLEFLIYFQGNSAPDKSGLPSDRFSAERTGGSVSTLTIQRTQQEDSAVYLCASSRRDFRGYTFGSGTRLTVV.

The gene calls are TRBV7-2 and TRBJ2-5; D not certain. Trimming took off 2 bases at V and 2 bases at J, with 9 bases between the two ends. The CDR3 runs 14 residues. The V gene's germline CDR1 is SGHTA and CDR2 FQGNSA. DNA for the CDR3: TGTGCCAGCAGCTTAAAAGGCAGACAAGAGACCCAGTACTTC. As protein: CASSLKGRQETQYF.

This chain joins TRBV7-6 and TRBJ1-5; no clear D gene. V was clipped by 3 bases and J by 7 bases, with 10 bases between them. The germline V gene has CDR1 SGHVS and CDR2 FNYEAQ. This CDR3 region has 13 residues. The CDR3 region is CASSLDAGQPQHF. CDR3 nucleotides: TGTGCCAGCAGCTTGGACGCGGGGCAGCCCCAGCATTTT.

The chain employs TRBV3-1 and TRBJ2-1; 9 bases are a match to TRBD2. In germline, CDR1 is LGHDT, CDR2 YNNKEL (reference sequence). The CDR3 spans 15 residues. V shed 1 base and J 8 bases; nucleotides not matched to a gene: 6. This CDR3 is CASSQGSGSPDEQFF. CDR3 DNA: TGTGCCAGCAGCCAAGGTAGCGGGAGTCCGGATGAGCAGTTCTTC.

The chain recombines TRBV5-4 with TRBJ2-1; D possibly corresponds to TRBD2 (6 bases). The germline V and J ends were trimmed by 3 bases and 8 bases, with 18 bases remaining between them. This CDR3 contains 15 residues. CDR1 is SGHNT, CDR2 YYREEE, per germline (reference sequence). The CDR3 reads CASSSIAEGGDEQFF. CDR3 DNA: TGTGCCAGCAGCTCGATAGCGGAGGGCGGCGATGAGCAGTTCTTC.

V gene TRBV2 combines with J gene TRBJ2-3, with D perhaps assigned TRBD1 or TRBD2 (5 bases each). Germline assignment: CDR1 SNHLY and CDR2 FYNNEI. The V end was cut by 3 bases, the J end by 0 bases, with 19 bases between. This CDR3 comprises 18 residues. The CDR3 DNA is TGTGCCAGCAGTGATAGCTTGTGGGGGAACCCTAGCACAGATACGCAGTATTTT. This codes for CASSDSLWGNPSTDTQYF.

The chain recombines TRBV2 with TRBJ2-7; 8 nucleotides line up with TRBD1. The ends lost 5 bases at V and 1 base at J; junction bases unmatched: 4. Looked up from germline, CDR1 is SNHLY and CDR2 is FYNNEI. The CDR3 has 14 amino acids. CDR3 region: CASSYWTGSYEQYF. The CDR3 nucleotides are TGTGCCAGCAGTTACTGGACAGGGTCCTACGAGCAGTACTTC. The full variable domain, with the rest looked up from reference TRBV2 and TRBJ2-7, is EPEVTQTPSHQVTQMGQEVILRCVPISNHLYFYWYRQILGQKVEFLVSFYNNEISEKSEIFDDQFSVERPDGSNFTLKIRSTKLEDSAMYFCASSYWTGSYEQYFGPGTRLTVT.

The chain joins TRBV27 to TRBJ1-2, with 7 bases lining up with TRBD1. CDR1 is MNHEY and CDR2 is SMNVEV in the germline V gene (reference sequence). Trimming removed 6 bases from V and 5 bases from J; junction bases left unmatched: 6. This CDR3 contains 13 residues. DNA for the CDR3: TGTGCCAGCAGCCTGGGACAGAAATATGGCTACACCTTC. Encoded protein: CASSLGQKYGYTF.

This clonotype appeared once. The chain recombines TRBV19 with TRBJ1-6; a possible D gene is TRBD1 (5 bases). The CDR3 length is 14 residues. Trimming pared 4 bases from V and 7 bases from J, leaving 11 bases between. CDR1 is LNHDA and CDR2 is SQIVND in the germline V gene (reference sequence). As DNA, the CDR3 is TGTGCCAGTAGTACTCAGGGACCCAATTCACCCCTCCACTTT. Protein product: CASSTQGPNSPLHF.

The chain carries TRBV20-1 and TRBJ2-7; no clear D. The V gene lost 5 bases and the J gene lost 6 bases, with 11 bases spanning the gap. Germline V CDR1 and CDR2: DFQATT, SNEGSKA (reference sequence). This CDR3 spans 11 amino acids. DNA of the CDR3: TGCAGTGCTCCACAATTGGGCGAGCAGTACTTC. Translating gives CSAPQLGEQYF.

This chain links TRBV12-3 or TRBV12-4 with TRBJ2-7; D unclear. V lost 2 bases and J lost 5, with 4 bases in between. This CDR3 is 11 amino acids long. The CDR3 DNA follows: TGTGCCAGCAGTTTACTGGACGAGCAGTACTTC. This encodes CASSLLDEQYF.

This chain connects TRBV3-1 to TRBJ2-6; 13 bases are a match to TRBD2. Germline V CDR1 and CDR2: LGHDT, YNNKEL (reference sequence). The CDR3 is 17 residues long. V shed 4 bases, J shed 2 bases, and the junction held 2 bases outside the gene matches. CDR3 DNA sequence: TGTGCCAGCAGCCGAACTAGCGGGAGGGCTGGGGCCAACGTCCTGACTTTC. It translates to CASSRTSGRAGANVLTF.

V and J are TRBV20-1 and TRBJ2-7; 10 bases align to TRBD2. From germline, CDR1 is DFQATT and CDR2 SNEGSKA (reference sequence). J gave up 6 bases and V 5 bases, and 7 bases lay outside the gene matches. This CDR3 region has 13 residues. CDR3 nucleotide sequence: TGCAGTGCTCAAGCGGGAGGGCCTTCCGAGCAGTACTTC. Translating it yields CSAQAGGPSEQYF.

This chain joins TRBV19 and TRBJ1-5; D is undetermined. Trimming cost V 1 base and J 3 bases, with 7 bases left between them. This CDR3 is 14 amino acids long. The germline V gene has CDR1 LNHDA and CDR2 SQIVND (reference sequence). DNA of the CDR3: TGTGCCAGTAGTATAGGGCAGATCAATCAGCCCCAGCATTTT. As protein: CASSIGQINQPQHF. Combining the CDR3 with reference TRBV19 and TRBJ1-5 gives the whole variable domain DGGITQSPKYLFRKEGQNVTLSCEQNLNHDAMYWYRQDPGQGLRLIYYSQIVNDFQKGDIAEGYSVSREKKESFPLTVTSAQKNPTAFYLCASSIGQINQPQHFGDGTRLSIL.

The chain couples TRBV7-9 to TRBJ2-3, with D possibly matching TRBD2 (6 bases). The CDR3 is 15 amino acids. From germline, CDR1 is SEHNR and CDR2 FQNEAQ (reference sequence). V was pared by 2 bases and J by 2 bases, with 11 bases between. Here the CDR3 reads CASSLTGAPTDTQYF. CDR3 DNA: TGTGCCAGCAGCTTAACGGGAGCCCCCACAGATACGCAGTATTTT.

This chain links TRBV7-9 with TRBJ2-2; unclear D gene. V lost 5 bases to trimming and J lost 6 bases, with 13 bases between them. This CDR3 has 14 amino acids. CDR1 is SEHNR, CDR2 FQNEAQ, per germline (reference sequence). DNA of the CDR3: TGTGCCAGCAGCCCAGCGCGCGGCGCCGGGGAGCTGTTTTTT. Its translation: CASSPARGAGELFF.

This sequence joins TRBV29-1 and TRBJ1-2, with TRBD1 matching over 9 bases. The length of the CDR3 is 12 residues. Germline values: CDR1 SQVTM, CDR2 ANQGSEA. Losses at the gene ends were 5 bases for V and 6 bases for J; bases not matched to a gene: 4. As DNA, the CDR3 is TGCAGCGTTACAGGGGGCGGGGATGGCTACACCTTC. As protein: CSVTGGGDGYTF.

CDR3 nucleotide sequence: TGTGCCAGCACCAGAAGGTACGGGAGTAGCGACACCGGGGAGCTGTTTTTT. Protein: CASTRRYGSSDTGELFF. V is TRBV6-1 and J is TRBJ2-2; possible D gene TRBD2, 6 bases. The CDR3 spans 17 residues. Trimming cost V 7 bases and J 3 bases, with 21 bases left between them. Germline CDR1 reads MNHNS; CDR2 reads SASEGT.

The V gene is TRBV2, the J gene TRBJ1-1, with D unclear. Germline lookup yields CDR1 SNHLY and CDR2 FYNNEI. This CDR3 is 16 amino acids long. V shed 0 bases and J shed 4 bases, with 15 bases lying between them. Here the CDR3 reads CASSEAGVRGITEAFF. The CDR3 nucleotides are TGTGCCAGCAGTGAAGCGGGTGTTCGGGGAATCACTGAAGCTTTCTTT.

The chain couples TRBV30 to TRBJ2-6, with a possible D match to TRBD1 (5 bases). The V end lost 0 bases, the J end lost 4 bases, and 16 bases lay between the germline ends. Germline V lookup: CDR1 GTSNPN, CDR2 SVGIG (reference sequence). The CDR3 totals 17 residues. The CDR3 sequence: CAWSVLRAAWGANVLTF. CDR3 sequence (DNA): TGTGCCTGGAGTGTACTCAGGGCCGCTTGGGGGGCCAACGTCCTGACTTTC.

The chain links TRBV18 to TRBJ1-1; no clear D gene. Germline V gene sequence: CDR1 KGHSH, CDR2 LQKENI. Trimming stripped 3 bases from V and 3 bases from J, with 8 bases between. CDR3 length equals 13 residues. CDR3 amino acids: CASSPGEDTEAFF. The CDR3, as DNA: TGTGCCAGCTCACCCGGGGAAGACACTGAAGCTTTCTTT.

In its sample, this clonotype was seen a few times. The V call is TRBV29-1, the J call TRBJ2-3; 7 bases are a match to TRBD2. The CDR3 length is 14 residues. Germline loops: CDR1 SQVTM, CDR2 ANQGSEA. Losses at the gene ends were 6 bases for V and 2 bases for J; bases not matched to a gene: 8. CDR3 loop: CSVHGRVNTDTQYF. CDR3 bases: TGCAGCGTCCATGGGAGGGTCAACACAGATACGCAGTATTTT.

V and J are TRBV29-1 and TRBJ2-1; 8 bases are shared with TRBD2. Unmatched junction bases numbered 10, after V lost 6 bases and J lost 6 bases. The CDR3 sequence is 14 residues long. Germline V gives CDR1 SQVTM, CDR2 ANQGSEA. The DNA for the CDR3 is TGCAGCGTGACACTAGCGGAATATGGCAATGAGCAGTTCTTC. Translation gives CSVTLAEYGNEQFF.

V usage is TRBV7-9 and J usage is TRBJ2-1; D is undetermined. Germline CDR1 SEHNR, CDR2 FQNEAQ (reference sequence). Trimming pared 0 bases from V and 0 bases from J, leaving 9 bases between. The length of the CDR3 is 16 residues. The CDR3 DNA sequence: TGTGCCAGCAGCTTAGCCCAGGCGAGCTCCTACAATGAGCAGTTCTTC. Translating it yields CASSLAQASSYNEQFF.

In its sample, this clonotype was seen a few times. For the CDR3, the DNA is TGCGCCAGCAGCCCGGGACAGGCTCAAGAGACCCAGTACTTC. This sequence encodes CASSPGQAQETQYF. This chain connects TRBV10-1 to TRBJ2-5; 8 nucleotides agree with TRBD1. CDR3 size: 14 residues. With V trimmed by 6 bases and J by 2 bases, 5 bases remained unmatched. Germline assignment: CDR1 WNHNN and CDR2 SYGVQD (reference sequence).

V gene TRBV30 combines with J gene TRBJ2-2, with a possible D match to TRBD2 (6 bases). Trimming cost V 3 bases and J 4 bases, with 24 bases left between them. The CDR3 totals 18 residues. Germline V gene lookup returns CDR1 GTSNPN and CDR2 SVGIG (reference sequence). CDR3 bases: TGTGCCTGGAGCGGACGTAGTTCGCGGGGTTGGTCCACCGGGGAGCTGTTTTTT. Its protein product is CAWSGRSSRGWSTGELFF.

The rearrangement joins TRBV27 to TRBJ2-7; 8 bases are a match to TRBD1. Trimming removed 5 bases from V and 0 bases from J; junction bases left unmatched: 9. The CDR3 has 16 amino acids. CDR1 is MNHEY, CDR2 SMNVEV, per germline (reference sequence). The CDR3 here is CASSPGTGRSSYEQYF. DNA for the CDR3: TGTGCCAGCAGTCCAGGGACAGGCCGGAGCTCCTACGAGCAGTACTTC.

CDR3 sequence reads: CASSLIVGLDTQYF. The CDR3, as DNA: TGTGCCAGCAGTTTAATCGTGGGGCTAGATACGCAGTATTTT. The chain is built from TRBV12-3 or TRBV12-4 and TRBJ2-3; perhaps TRBD1 as D (5 bases). Trimming stripped 2 bases from V and 5 bases from J, with 11 bases between. This CDR3 contains 14 residues.

In this sample, this clonotype turned up once. This chain uses TRBV5-6 with TRBJ2-1; 9 positions match TRBD1. The CDR3 runs to 13 residues. With 3 bases clipped from V and 12 bases from J, the junction kept 7 bases outside the gene matches. Germline V gene data show CDR1 as SGHDT and CDR2 as YYEEEE. The CDR3 nucleotides are TGTGCCAGCAGCTGGACAGGGGAGGTTAGGCAGTTCTTC. It yields the protein CASSWTGEVRQFF.

The chain joins TRBV18 to TRBJ2-4; D is uncertain. Trimming took off 6 bases at V and 0 bases at J, with 9 bases between the two ends. CDR1 and CDR2 from the germline V gene are KGHSH and LQKENI. There are 14 residues in the CDR3. The CDR3 loop is CASSLPGAKNIQYF. The CDR3 DNA reads TGTGCCAGCTCCCTACCTGGAGCCAAAAACATTCAGTACTTC.

V usage is TRBV19 and J usage is TRBJ2-1, with D possibly TRBD2 on 6 matching bases. Germline CDR1 and CDR2: LNHDA and SQIVND (reference sequence). CDR3 length equals 13 residues. Trimming took off 9 bases at V and 7 bases at J, with 16 bases between the two ends. CDR3 protein: CASQFSSVNEQFF. CDR3 DNA sequence: TGTGCCAGCCAATTTTCTAGCGTAAATGAGCAGTTCTTC.

The chain uses TRBV18 and TRBJ2-4; D is possibly TRBD1 (5 bases). The CDR3 is made up of 17 amino acids. Germline V gene sequence: CDR1 KGHSH, CDR2 LQKENI. Trimming took 2 bases from V and 7 from J, leaving 21 bases between them. CDR3 in DNA: TGTGCCAGCTCACCAGCCCAGGGTACCTACCCAAGGAACATTCAGTACTTC. Translation gives CASSPAQGTYPRNIQYF.